This is a list of T cell receptor beta chains from one sample in a study of blood T cell repertoires in COVID-19. Profiled with immunoSEQ multiplex PCR; TCRdb holds only in-frame clones, not every one. The sample comprises 200,000 or so clones, 65% to 90% of which are singletons, and 3% to 4.5% rests with the top ten. The material sequenced was PBMCs or T cells enriched from blood (not recorded which). These receptors all stem from a woman in her forties with acute COVID-19. Each CDR3 is given with its conserved first and last residue.

V | CDR3
TRBV6-1 | CASSEADREETQYF
TRBV7-6 | CASSSPPLPRDEQYF
TRBV29-1 | CSVEGERSSYNEQFF
TRBV7-9 | CASSLGGGTATYEQYF
TRBV27 | CASSLSGQGNSPLHF
TRBV9 | CASSVAVSGGTGELFF
TRBV27 | CASSHGTGPPYEQYF
TRBV24-1 | CVTQGSGGIYNEQFF
TRBV6-2/TRBV6-3 | CASSRLAGAGELFF
TRBV28 | CASSITGGWAYEQYF
TRBV10-1 | CASSDGGTGDTEAFF
TRBV30 | CAWNRGGDQPQHF
TRBV15 | CATSRVRTGKGYTF
TRBV28 | CASSLTGTAAWGEQYF
TRBV5-5 | CASSLGTAGYLHF
TRBV6-6 | CASSYSMAGIGEQYF
TRBV5-6 | CASSFQSPGNSPLHF
TRBV5-1 | CASSTTPVTQGKPLHF
TRBV15 | CATSRDPTSGLNYEQYF
TRBV24-1 | CATSATLGGQDYNEQFF
TRBV13 | CASSLGAGGGYEQYF
TRBV7-9 | CASSSGRRQSTDTQYF
TRBV29-1 | CSSSRGASEAFF
TRBV11-2 | CASRTGFGYTF
TRBV27 | CASGQSSYEQYF
TRBV5-1 | CASSLAWTSARGTEAFF
TRBV27 | CASSLLGGRNNQPQHF
TRBV29-1 | CSALRQGDYGYTF
TRBV5-6 | CASSLALGGSKNTGELFF
TRBV5-1 | CASSLGEVTDTQYF
TRBV11-2 | CASSLGGGTSNLQETQYF
TRBV10-3 | CAISVGQGADEQYF
TRBV7-6 | CASSLTTDFNSPLHF
TRBV5-1 | CASSLASGRAGDTGELFF
TRBV7-2 | CASSLDRGRVAFF
TRBV7-2 | CASRKPGVPEAFF
TRBV5-1 | CASRGGTEQYF
TRBV6-1 | CASSEGQGTEAFF
TRBV27 | CASRSAGTGGNTIYF
TRBV3-1/TRBV3-2 | CASSQERGQAWKGYTF
TRBV13 | CASSFRGNEKLFF
TRBV5-8 | CASSYVHPGATGELFF
TRBV18 | CASSEIAGLRYEQYF
TRBV6-5 | CASSYSSLPAYEQYF
TRBV28 | CASSARLTGLNEKLFF
TRBV2 | CASIKQGAGLETQYF
TRBV6-5 | CASSLQGGSTEAFF
TRBV28 | CASSLYLTGPGSPLHF
TRBV28 | CASSLRSYGYTF
TRBV7-9 | CASSHGALGEQYF